The rows below give T cell receptor beta chains drawn from one sample of a study of blood T cell repertoires in COVID-19. Some clones are missing from TCRdb's copy, which holds only in-frame ones; the method was immunoSEQ multiplex PCR. This repertoire shows about 150,000 clones, approximately 85% found once; its top ten account for around 8%. What was sequenced was peripheral blood. All receptors come from an older woman with COVID-19, enrolled during active disease. The CDR3 runs from the conserved cysteine through the conserved F or W. A D gene is named only where the DNA matches it firmly. Clone size is stated in some rows and not others, as once, few, many or a class when expanded.

TRBD1	TRBV4-1	TRBJ2-7	.	TGCGCCAGCAGCCCGTGGGAGGGACAGGGTTTTTTCTACGAGCAGTACTTC	CASSPWEGQGFFYEQYF
.	TRBV2	TRBJ1-6	.	TGTGCCAGCAGCCTTCGGGACGGGAGCTCCTATAATTCACCCCTCCACTTT	CASSLRDGSSYNSPLHF
TRBD1	TRBV4-3	TRBJ2-2	.	TGCGCCAGCAGCCTCGAACTCGGACAGGCGAACACCGGGGAGCTGTTTTTT	CASSLELGQANTGELFF
TRBD2	TRBV7-3	TRBJ2-3	.	TGTGCCAGCAGCTCCGGTCTAGCGGGGGGAACAGATACGCAGTATTTT	CASSSGLAGGTDTQYF
.	TRBV19	TRBJ2-2	.	TGTGCCAGTAGTAAGGGGCTGAACACCGGGGAGCTGTTTTTT	CASSKGLNTGELFF
.	TRBV11-3	TRBJ2-2	.	TGTGCCAGCAGCTTTGACAATTCGAACACCGGGGAGCTGTTTTTT	CASSFDNSNTGELFF
TRBD1	TRBV9	TRBJ1-2	.	TGTGCCAGCAGCGTTCGGGACAGGGGGAACTATGGCTACACCTTC	CASSVRDRGNYGYTF
TRBD1	TRBV27	TRBJ2-3	.	TGTGCCAGCAGTCACCGGACAGGGATCCGGGCCACAGATACGCAGTATTTT	CASSHRTGIRATDTQYF
.	TRBV19	TRBJ2-7	few	TGTGCCAGTAGTATAGTCCGGGGTGCCTACGAGCAGTACTTC	CASSIVRGAYEQYF
.	TRBV19	TRBJ2-3	.	TGTGCCAGTAGTATTACTCGGTCTAGCACAGATACGCAGTATTTT	CASSITRSSTDTQYF
TRBD2	TRBV4-2	TRBJ2-1	.	TGTGCCAGCAGCCAAGAGTCGAGCGGGGGTAGCAATGAGCAGTTCTTC	CASSQESSGGSNEQFF